This TCR beta chain was recorded in a study of T cell repertoires in cytomegalovirus infection. This clonotype has just a few counts. Its antigen is unknown. TCRdb itself ran the reads through MiXCR, one entry per CDR3 protein. The sample contains hundreds of thousands of distinct CDR3 sequences, 33% of which appear only once. This CDR3 has 15 amino acids. The J segment lost 6 bases and the V segment lost 3 bases, leaving 7 bases of the junction unmatched. The germline V gene has CDR1 SGHTA and CDR2 FQGNSA. Study-wide points: Totalled public TCR beta family frequency picked out people who carried CMV plus the relevant HLA.

This clonotype was obtained from a human donor in good health (CMV status not recorded). Some clones in this sample may be carry-over from other donors' samples. Sequences were derived from cultured PBMCs, sampled from culture after CMV antigen stimulation. V gene TRBV7-2 combines with J gene TRBJ1-5; 8 nucleotides match TRBD1. For the CDR3, the DNA is TGTGCCAGCAGCTTCGACAGGGGCGTAAGTCAGCCCCAGCATTTT. Protein: CASSFDRGVSQPQHF.